This TCR beta chain was identified in a study of T cell changes during pregnancy in multiple sclerosis. Generated by immunoSEQ multiplex PCR, the TCRdb table keeps only in-frame clones and is missing some. The sample yields 60,000 to 75,000 clones, roughly 93% seen once. The CDR3 is made up of 15 amino acids. V trimming: 4 bases; J trimming: 3 bases; junction bases outside the gene matches: 7. The germline gives CDR1 SQVTM, CDR2 ANQGSEA. The TCR comes from a female donor with multiple sclerosis, enrolled in a pregnancy study. The rearrangement uses TRBV29-1 and TRBJ2-2, with TRBD2 matching 8 bases. The sequenced sample was peripheral blood, obtained in the third trimester of pregnancy. CDR3 sequence reads: CSVVPSGYDTGELFF. The CDR3 nucleotides read TGCAGCGTTGTCCCTAGCGGGTATGACACCGGGGAGCTGTTTTTT.